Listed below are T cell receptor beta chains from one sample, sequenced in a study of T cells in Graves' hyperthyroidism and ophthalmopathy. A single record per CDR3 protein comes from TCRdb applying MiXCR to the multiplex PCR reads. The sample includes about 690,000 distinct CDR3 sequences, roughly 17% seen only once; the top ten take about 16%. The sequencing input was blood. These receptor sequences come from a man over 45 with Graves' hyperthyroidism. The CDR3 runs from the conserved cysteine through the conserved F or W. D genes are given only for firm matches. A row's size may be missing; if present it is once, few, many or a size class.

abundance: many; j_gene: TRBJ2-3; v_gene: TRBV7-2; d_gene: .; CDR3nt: TGTGCCAGCAGCCCCGGACTTAGCACAGATACGCAGTATTTT; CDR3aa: CASSPGLSTDTQYF
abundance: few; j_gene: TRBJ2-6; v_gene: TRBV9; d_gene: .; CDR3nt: TGTGCCAGCAGCGTCGCTACAGGGCCTGGGGCCAACGTCCCGACTTTC; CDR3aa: CASSVATGPGANVPTF
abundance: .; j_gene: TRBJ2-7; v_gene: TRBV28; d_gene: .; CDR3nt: TGTGCCAGCAGTTATTCGTCCGGGACTTCCTACGAGCAGTACTTC; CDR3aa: CASSYSSGTSYEQYF
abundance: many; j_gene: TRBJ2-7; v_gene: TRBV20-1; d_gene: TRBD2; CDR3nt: TGCAGTGCGACTGGGACTAGCGGGCGGTACGAGCAGTACTTC; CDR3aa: CSATGTSGRYEQYF
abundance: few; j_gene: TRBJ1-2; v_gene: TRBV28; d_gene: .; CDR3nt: TGTGCCAGCAGTCCCGGACTTCTTAGCTATGGCTACACCTTC; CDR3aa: CASSPGLLSYGYTF
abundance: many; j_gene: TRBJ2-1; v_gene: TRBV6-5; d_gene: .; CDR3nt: TGTGCCAGCAGTTACGAGGGGGGGGTGCACAATGAGCAGTTCTTC; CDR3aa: CASSYEGGVHNEQFF
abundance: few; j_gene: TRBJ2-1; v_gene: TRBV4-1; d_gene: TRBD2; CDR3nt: TGCGCCAGCAGCCACGGGACTAGCGGGAAGAGAGGTAGCTACAATGAGCAGTTCTTC; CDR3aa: CASSHGTSGKRGSYNEQFF
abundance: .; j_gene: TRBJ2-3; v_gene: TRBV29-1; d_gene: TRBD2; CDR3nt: TGCAGCGTTGATCCGAGCGGGAGGCTCGTACCGCAGTATTTT; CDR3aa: CSVDPSGRLVPQYF
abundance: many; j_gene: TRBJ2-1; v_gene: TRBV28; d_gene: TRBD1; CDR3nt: TGTGCCAGCAGTCGACAGGGGTCGTTCTTC; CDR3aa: CASSRQGSFF
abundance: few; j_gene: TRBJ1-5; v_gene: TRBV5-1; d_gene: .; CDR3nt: TGCGCCAGCAGCTTGGGCGGGTCACACAATCAGCCCCAGCATTTT; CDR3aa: CASSLGGSHNQPQHF
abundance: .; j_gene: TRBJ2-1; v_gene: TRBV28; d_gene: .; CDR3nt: TGTGCCAGCAGTTTAGTTATCGGTAGCGCACCGAGCTCCTACAATGAGCAGTTCTTC; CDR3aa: CASSLVIGSAPSSYNEQFF
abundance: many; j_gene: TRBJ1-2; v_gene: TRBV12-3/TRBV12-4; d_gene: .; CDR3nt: TGTGCCAGCAGTTTAAGGCCCAGGGAAGTTCGGGGCTACACCTTC; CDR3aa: CASSLRPREVRGYTF
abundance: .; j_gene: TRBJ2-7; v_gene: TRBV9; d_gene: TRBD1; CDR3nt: TGTGCCAGCAGCCCCCGGGACAGGGACGACGAGCAGTACTTC; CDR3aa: CASSPRDRDDEQYF
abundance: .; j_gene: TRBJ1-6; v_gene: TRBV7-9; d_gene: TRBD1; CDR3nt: TGTGCCAGCAGACTAAAGTCGGGACAGTATAATTCACCCCTCCACTTT; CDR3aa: CASRLKSGQYNSPLHF
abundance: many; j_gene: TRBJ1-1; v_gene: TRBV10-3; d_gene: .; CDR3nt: TGTGCCATCAAATACAGGGAAACGAGCACTGAAGCTTTCTTT; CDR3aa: CAIKYRETSTEAFF
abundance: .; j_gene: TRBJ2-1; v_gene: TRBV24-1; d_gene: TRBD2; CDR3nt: TGTGCCACCAGTGATCCTAGCGGGAGGAATAATGAGCAGTTCTTC; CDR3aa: CATSDPSGRNNEQFF
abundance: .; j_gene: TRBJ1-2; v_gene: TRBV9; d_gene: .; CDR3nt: TGTGCCAGCAGCCCCCAGAGAGGCGGCTACACCTTC; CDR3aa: CASSPQRGGYTF
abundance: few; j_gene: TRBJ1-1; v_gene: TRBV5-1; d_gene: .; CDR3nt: TGCGCCAGCACCCTGACGACAGGGAACACTGAAGCTTTCTTT; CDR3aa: CASTLTTGNTEAFF
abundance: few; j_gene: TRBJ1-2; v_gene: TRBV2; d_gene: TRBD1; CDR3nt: TGTGCCAGCAGTGGAGACAGGGTTGGCTATGGCTACACCTTC; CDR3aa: CASSGDRVGYGYTF
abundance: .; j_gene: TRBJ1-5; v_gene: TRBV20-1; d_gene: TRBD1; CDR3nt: TGCAGTGCTAGAGGGGACAGGGGCAATCAGCCCCAGCATTTT; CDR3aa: CSARGDRGNQPQHF
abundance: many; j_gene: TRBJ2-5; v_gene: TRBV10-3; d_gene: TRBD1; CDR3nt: TGTGCCATCAGCGGGACAGCGTACCAAGAGACCCAGTACTTC; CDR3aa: CAISGTAYQETQYF
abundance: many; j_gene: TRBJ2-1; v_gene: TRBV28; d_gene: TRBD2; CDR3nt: TGTGCCAGCAGGGTTACTAGCGGGAGGGCCTTTTCCCAGTTCTTC; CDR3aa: CASRVTSGRAFSQFF
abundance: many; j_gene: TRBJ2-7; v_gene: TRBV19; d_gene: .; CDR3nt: TGTGCCAGTAGTATCGGGGATCGGAGCTACTACGAGCAGTACTTC; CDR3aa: CASSIGDRSYYEQYF
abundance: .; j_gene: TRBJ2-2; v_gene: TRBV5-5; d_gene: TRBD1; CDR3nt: TGTGCCAGCAGCCTTGTCTACCTCGGGACAGTGGGTTCCCGGGAGCTGTTTTTT; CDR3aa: CASSLVYLGTVGSRELFF
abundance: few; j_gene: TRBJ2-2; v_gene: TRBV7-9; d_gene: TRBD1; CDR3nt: TGTGCCAGCAGCTTGGGGACAGGGCCGGGAACCGGGGAGCTGTTTTTT; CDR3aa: CASSLGTGPGTGELFF
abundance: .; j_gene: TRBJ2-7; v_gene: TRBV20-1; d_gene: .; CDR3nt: TGCAGTGCTAGAGAAAAGGGGAACGACTACGAGCAGTACTTC; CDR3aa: CSAREKGNDYEQYF
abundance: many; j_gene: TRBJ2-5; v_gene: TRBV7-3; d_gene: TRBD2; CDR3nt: TGTGCCAGCAGCCCGAATCGACTAGCGGGAGGGCCGCTGAAGGAGACCCAGTACTTC; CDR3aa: CASSPNRLAGGPLKETQYF
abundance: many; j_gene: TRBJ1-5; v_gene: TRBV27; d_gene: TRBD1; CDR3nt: TGTGCCAGCAGACCGGGACAGGGAGCTCAGCCCCAGCATTTT; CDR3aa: CASRPGQGAQPQHF
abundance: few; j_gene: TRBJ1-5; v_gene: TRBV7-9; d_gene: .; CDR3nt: TGTGCCAGCAGCGTTTGGAGGGGGTCTGGCAATCAGCCCCAGCATTTT; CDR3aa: CASSVWRGSGNQPQHF
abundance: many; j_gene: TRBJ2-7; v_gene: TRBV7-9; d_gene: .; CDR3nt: TGTGCCAGCAGCACTGACAGGAGTACCTACGAGCAGTACTTC; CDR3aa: CASSTDRSTYEQYF
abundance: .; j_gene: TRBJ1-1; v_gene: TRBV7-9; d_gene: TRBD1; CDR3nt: TGTGCCAGCAGCTTTGGCAGGGGGCCCACTGAAGCTTTCTTT; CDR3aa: CASSFGRGPTEAFF
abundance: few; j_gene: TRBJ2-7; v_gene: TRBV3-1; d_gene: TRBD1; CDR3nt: TGTGCCAGCAGCCGGGGGACAGCCTCCTACGAGCAGTACTTC; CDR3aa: CASSRGTASYEQYF
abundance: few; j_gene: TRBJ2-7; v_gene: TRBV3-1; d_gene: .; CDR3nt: TGTGCCAGCAGCCAAGGGGGAGTAGGGACCTACGAGCAGTACTTC; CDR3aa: CASSQGGVGTYEQYF
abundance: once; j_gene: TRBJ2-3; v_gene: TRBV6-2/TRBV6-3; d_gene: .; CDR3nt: TGTGCCAGCAGTTACTCGCACAAGAGCACAGATACGCAGTATTTT; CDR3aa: CASSYSHKSTDTQYF
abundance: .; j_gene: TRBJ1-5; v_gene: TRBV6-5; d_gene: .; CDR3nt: TGTGCCAGCAGTTACTCGAGTGCAGAGGGCACATCTAGCAATCAGCCCCAGCATTTT; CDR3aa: CASSYSSAEGTSSNQPQHF
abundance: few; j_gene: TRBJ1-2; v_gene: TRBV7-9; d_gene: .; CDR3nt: TGTGCCAGCAGCCCCAGGGCAGGCTCCTATGGCTACACCTTC; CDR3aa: CASSPRAGSYGYTF
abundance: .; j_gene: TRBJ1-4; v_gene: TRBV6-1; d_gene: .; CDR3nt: TGTGCCAGCAGTAGCGGACCCAGGGGCGATGAAAAACTGTTTTTT; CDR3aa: CASSSGPRGDEKLFF
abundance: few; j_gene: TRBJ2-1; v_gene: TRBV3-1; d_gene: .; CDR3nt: TGTGCCAGCAGCCCCCGCGTGGATAGCATTGAGCAGTTCTTC; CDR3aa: CASSPRVDSIEQFF
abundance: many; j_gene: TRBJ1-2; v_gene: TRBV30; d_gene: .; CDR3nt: TGTGCCCTACAGAGAGGTAACTATGGCTACACCTTC; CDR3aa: CALQRGNYGYTF
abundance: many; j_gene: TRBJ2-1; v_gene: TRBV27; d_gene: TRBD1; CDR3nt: TGTGCCAGCAGTGACGGGACAGGGGGCTCTAATGAGCAGTTCTTC; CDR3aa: CASSDGTGGSNEQFF
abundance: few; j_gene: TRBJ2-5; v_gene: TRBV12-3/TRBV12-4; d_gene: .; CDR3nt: TGTGCCAGCAGTTTAGCGCTTCAGGCAAGGACCCAGTACTTC; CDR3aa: CASSLALQARTQYF
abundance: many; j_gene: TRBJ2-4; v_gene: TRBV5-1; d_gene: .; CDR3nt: TGCGCCCGCACAGAGGGGCTAGCCAAAAACATTCAGTACTTC; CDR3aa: CARTEGLAKNIQYF
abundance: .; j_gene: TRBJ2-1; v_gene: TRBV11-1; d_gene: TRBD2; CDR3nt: TGTGCCAGCAGCTTAGCGGCGGGAGTCCTCTACAATGAGCAGTTCTTC; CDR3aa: CASSLAAGVLYNEQFF
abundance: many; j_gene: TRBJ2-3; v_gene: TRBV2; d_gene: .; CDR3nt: TGTGCCAGCCGGGGATTAGGGACGCAGTATTTT; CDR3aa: CASRGLGTQYF
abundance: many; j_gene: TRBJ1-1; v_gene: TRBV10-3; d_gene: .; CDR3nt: TGTGCCATCAGACAAGAGAGGACTGAAGCTTTCTTT; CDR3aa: CAIRQERTEAFF
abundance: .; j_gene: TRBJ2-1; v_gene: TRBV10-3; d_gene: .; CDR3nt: TGTGCCATCAGTGACCCCTCAAACAATCACTGGTACAATGAGCAGTTCTTC; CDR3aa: CAISDPSNNHWYNEQFF
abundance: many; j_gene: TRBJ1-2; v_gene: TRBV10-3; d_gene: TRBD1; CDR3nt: TGTGCCATCAGTGACGCGACAGGGGGTAGCTATGGCTACACCTTC; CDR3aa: CAISDATGGSYGYTF